The source of this T cell receptor (beta chain) is a study of blood T cell repertoires in COVID-19. About the study: The United States, Italy and Spain were the sources of the acute and convalescent COVID-19 samples. PBMCs, B-cell-depleted T cells, or T cells were the source of the cDNA or gDNA that made up the material.

V lost 6 bases and J lost 3, with 8 bases in between. CDR3 length: 11 amino acids. The germline gives CDR1 DFQATT, CDR2 SNEGSKA (reference sequence). Original analysis: Counts of nucleated cells, estimated from reference gene primer amplification, were obtained. Sequencing was performed with immunoSEQ multiplex PCR; in TCRdb, only in-frame clones are kept and a portion is missing. V, J and clone size are taken as reported in that table, and D and trimming were inferred from the DNA itself. The repertoire includes fewer than 200,000 clones, about 83% of them detected once, and approximately 1.4% sits in the top ten.

V gene TRBV20-1 combines with J gene TRBJ1-2, with no clear D. What was sequenced was peripheral blood. The TCR was taken from a human donor in a cohort sampled during active COVID-19. The CDR3 is CSAWRDYGYTF. CDR3 coding DNA: TGCAGTGCCTGGCGGGACTATGGCTACACCTTC.